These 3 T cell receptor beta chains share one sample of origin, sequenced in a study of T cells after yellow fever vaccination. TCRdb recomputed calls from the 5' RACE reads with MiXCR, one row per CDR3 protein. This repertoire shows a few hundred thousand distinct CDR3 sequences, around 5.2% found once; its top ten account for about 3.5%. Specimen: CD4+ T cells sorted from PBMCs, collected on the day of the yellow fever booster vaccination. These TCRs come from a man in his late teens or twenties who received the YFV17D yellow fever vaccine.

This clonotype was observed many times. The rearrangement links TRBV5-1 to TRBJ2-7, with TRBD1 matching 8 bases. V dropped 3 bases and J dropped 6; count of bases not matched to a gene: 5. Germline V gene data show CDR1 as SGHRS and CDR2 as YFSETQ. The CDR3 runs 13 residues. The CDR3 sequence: CASSYGQGGEQYV. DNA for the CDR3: TGCGCCAGCAGCTACGGACAGGGCGGCGAGCAGTACGTC.

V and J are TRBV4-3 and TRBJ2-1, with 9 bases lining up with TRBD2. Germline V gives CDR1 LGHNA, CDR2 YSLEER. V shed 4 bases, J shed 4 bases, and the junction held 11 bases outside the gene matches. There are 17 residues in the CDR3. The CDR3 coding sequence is TGCGCCAGCAGCCCAGTCCCGCGCGGGGGGGAATACAATGAGCAGTTCTTC. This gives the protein CASSPVPRGGEYNEQFF.

The CDR3 region has the DNA TGTGCCATCAGTATACAGGGGCTTAACACCGGGGAGCTGTTTTTT. Amino acid sequence: CAISIQGLNTGELFF. This chain links TRBV10-3 with TRBJ2-2; TRBD1 matches 7 bases. The V gene end was trimmed by 5 bases and the J gene end by 2 bases; junction bases not matched to a gene: 5. This CDR3 has 15 amino acids. Germline CDR1 reads ENHRY; CDR2 reads SYGVKD.